This T cell receptor beta chain was recovered during a study of T cell repertoires in cytomegalovirus infection. Across the whole study: Peptides in the study included HLA-C-restricted and HLA-B-restricted CMV epitopes. Signatures in public TCR beta sequences pointed to both CMV infection and matching HLA type.

Study conclusions and caveats: In two of eight donors, the top clonotype was HLA-C-restricted CMV-specific. Identification of carriers of CMV plus the relevant HLA was performed using cumulative public TCR beta family frequency.

This clonotype was seen at least ten times. Antigen: not known. TCRdb itself ran the reads through MiXCR, one entry per CDR3 protein. Of under 350,000 distinct CDR3 sequences listed, around 20% were seen once; the top ten hold under 25%. The clonotype comes from a human donor in good health (CMV status not recorded). Some clones in this sample may be carry-over from other donors' samples. The sample in question was cultured PBMCs, obtained from culture after CMV antigen stimulation.

CDR3 region: CASSPRRGVETQYF. CDR3 nucleotides: TGTGCCAGCAGCCCAAGACGTGGTGTCGAGACCCAGTACTTC. The genes are TRBV7-2 and TRBJ2-5; no clear D gene. CDR3 size: 14 residues. CDR1 and CDR2 from the germline V gene are SGHTA and FQGNSA. Trimming took 5 bases from V and 5 from J, leaving 15 bases between them.